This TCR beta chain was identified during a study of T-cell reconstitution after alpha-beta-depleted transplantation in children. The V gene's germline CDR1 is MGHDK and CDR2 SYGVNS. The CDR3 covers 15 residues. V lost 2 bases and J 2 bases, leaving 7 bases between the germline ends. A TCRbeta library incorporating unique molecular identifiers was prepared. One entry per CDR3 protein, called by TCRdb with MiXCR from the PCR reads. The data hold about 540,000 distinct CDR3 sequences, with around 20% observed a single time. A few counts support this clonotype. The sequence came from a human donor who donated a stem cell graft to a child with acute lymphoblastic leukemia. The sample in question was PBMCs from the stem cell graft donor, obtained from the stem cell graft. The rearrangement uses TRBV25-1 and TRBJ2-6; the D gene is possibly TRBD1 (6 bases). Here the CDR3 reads CASSEQGTGANVLTF. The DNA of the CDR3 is TGTGCCAGCAGTGAACAGGGGACTGGGGCCAACGTCCTGACTTTC.